There are a few counts of the clone carrying this T cell receptor beta chain. V lost 5 bases to trimming and J lost 6 bases; unmatched junction nucleotides: 9. The CDR3 covers 15 residues. Germline-derived CDR1 and CDR2 are ENHRY and SYGVKD. Enrollment of patients from Seattle took place during active infection, with longitudinal follow-up. The data originate from a study of blood T cell repertoires in COVID-19. Study summary: The cDNA or gDNA used as material had been derived from T cells, B-cell-depleted T cells, or PBMCs.

Only in-frame clones appear in the TCRdb table, and some are missing; sequencing was by immunoSEQ multiplex PCR. The sample has roughly 230,000 clones, around 84% seen once. The chain is built from TRBV10-3 and TRBJ1-2, with 10 bases identical to TRBD1. The sequenced sample consisted of peripheral blood. This receptor was taken from a woman aged 80 or over with COVID-19, enrolled during active disease. In DNA, the CDR3 is TGTGCCATCAGTAACGACAGGGGGCGGTTGCATGGCTACACCTTC. It codes for CAISNDRGRLHGYTF.